The 21 T cell receptor beta chains given below trace back to one sample, sequenced in a study of neurological immune-mediated disorders. Time point noted: technical triplicate 2. TCRdb reanalysed the 5' RACE reads using MiXCR and keeps one entry per CDR3 protein. The sample includes about 59,000 distinct CDR3 sequences, around 24% of them seen just once. The specimen was PBMCs. The receptor source for this set is a man aged 55 to 70 with HTLV-1-associated myelopathy (HAM/TSP).

This sequence joins TRBV5-6 and TRBJ2-1; D might be TRBD2 (6 bases). Germline loops: CDR1 SGHDT, CDR2 YYEEEE. Trimming took 0 bases from V and 4 from J, leaving 14 bases between them. The CDR3 has 16 amino acids. CDR3 nucleotide sequence: TGTGCCAGCAGCTTGGTCGGCGGGATCTATTACAATGAGCAGTTCTTC. This translates into CASSLVGGIYYNEQFF.

The chain uses TRBV20-1 and TRBJ1-1, with D maybe TRBD1 (5 bases). The CDR3 covers 13 residues. V gave up 6 bases and J gave up 4 bases, with 15 bases separating them. The germline gives CDR1 DFQATT, CDR2 SNEGSKA (reference sequence). In nucleotides, the CDR3 is TGCAGTGCCGATCGTGGGGGGATCACTGAAGCTTTCTTT. Protein product: CSADRGGITEAFF.

This clonotype was counted at least ten times. The chain links TRBV20-1 to TRBJ1-5; D is ambiguous. V dropped 0 bases and J dropped 0 bases, with 9 bases sitting between them. The CDR3 is made up of 15 amino acids. Germline V gene sequence: CDR1 DFQATT, CDR2 SNEGSKA (reference sequence). The DNA for the CDR3 is TGCAGTGCTAGAGACGGGGAATATAGCAATCAGCCCCAGCATTTT. It yields the protein CSARDGEYSNQPQHF.

This clonotype has a handful of counts. V usage is TRBV6-5 and J usage is TRBJ2-7, with D possibly TRBD2 on 6 matching bases. Per germline, CDR1 MNHEY and CDR2 SVGAGI. The V gene lost 6 bases and the J gene lost 0 bases, with 12 bases spanning the gap. The CDR3 sequence is 14 residues long. CDR3 coding DNA: TGTGCCAGCAGCACTAGCAGGTCCTCCTACGAGCAGTACTTC. Its protein is CASSTSRSSYEQYF.

This clonotype occurred many times. In nucleotides, the CDR3 is TGCGCCAGCAGTCCTGAGGGACGGAACTATGGCTACACCTTC. This gives the protein CASSPEGRNYGYTF. V gene TRBV5-1 combines with J gene TRBJ1-2, with D maybe TRBD1 (5 bases). This CDR3 region has 14 residues. The germline gives CDR1 SGHRS, CDR2 YFSETQ. V was shortened by 5 bases and J by 2 bases, with 13 bases between the two germline ends.

The rearrangement joins TRBV12-3 or TRBV12-4 to TRBJ2-1; D unclear. The CDR3 is 11 residues long. Trimming took 6 bases from V and 7 from J, leaving 7 bases between them. The CDR3 region has the DNA TGTGCCAGCAGCCCTTCGAATGAGCAGTTCTTC. Residues: CASSPSNEQFF.

This clonotype was observed a single time. The chain carries TRBV15 and TRBJ2-7; 10 bases align to TRBD2. Germline trimming cut 0 bases from V and 11 bases from J; bases unmatched to any gene: 4. This CDR3 contains 13 residues. Germline V gives CDR1 LNHNV, CDR2 YYDKDF (reference sequence). Written as DNA, the CDR3 is TGTGCCACCAGCAGAGATCTAGCGGGAGAGAAGTACTTC. This codes for CATSRDLAGEKYF.

The V call is TRBV5-1, the J call TRBJ2-7; TRBD1 aligns across 9 bases. CDR1 and CDR2 from the germline V gene are SGHRS and YFSETQ. V was pared by 4 bases and J by 0 bases, with 8 bases of the junction left unmatched. CDR3 length equals 16 residues. CDR3 sequence reads: CASSRSGTGSSYEQYF. In DNA form, the CDR3 reads TGCGCCAGCAGCCGAAGTGGGACAGGGAGCTCCTACGAGCAGTACTTC.

Ten or more counts support this clonotype. V is TRBV20-1 and J is TRBJ2-2; TRBD2 matches 12 bases. The CDR3 is made up of 15 amino acids. With V trimmed by 3 bases and J by 5 bases, 4 bases remained unmatched. The germline V gene encodes CDR1 DFQATT and CDR2 SNEGSKA (reference sequence). For the CDR3, the DNA is TGCAGTGCTAGGCTAGCGGGAGGGTGGACCGGGGAGCTGTTTTTT. Its protein product is CSARLAGGWTGELFF.

Ten or more counts support this clonotype. The gene calls are TRBV20-1 and TRBJ2-1; TRBD2 agrees at 12 bases. Unmatched junction bases numbered 9, after V lost 5 bases and J lost 7 bases. This CDR3 is 15 amino acids long. Looked up from germline, CDR1 is DFQATT and CDR2 is SNEGSKA (reference sequence). The CDR3 bases are TGCAGTGCTTCTACTACTAGCGGGGGGAGGAATGAGCAGTTCTTC. The encoded protein is CSASTTSGGRNEQFF.

This clonotype was recorded at least ten times. The chain is built from TRBV28 and TRBJ2-7; the match to TRBD1 covers 10 bases. Germline V gives CDR1 MDHEN, CDR2 SYDVKM. Trimming cost V 2 bases and J 2 bases; bases outside gene matches: 3. The CDR3 covers 15 residues. Here the CDR3 reads CASSLLGQGTYEQYF. The CDR3 coding sequence is TGTGCCAGCAGTTTACTGGGACAGGGGACCTACGAGCAGTACTTC.

The table lists this clonotype with many counts. This chain uses TRBV12-3 or TRBV12-4 with TRBJ2-7; 8 bases align to TRBD2. After removal of 8 bases from V and 3 bases from J, the junction contained 15 bases not matched to a gene. This CDR3 region has 16 residues. The DNA for the CDR3 is TGTGCCAGCTGCCTCGGGGAAACCAGCGGGAGCTACGAGCAGTACTTC. Amino acids: CASCLGETSGSYEQYF.

This clonotype was counted between two and nine times. The J gene is TRBJ2-2, the V gene TRBV5-1, with 7 positions matching TRBD1. V shed 3 bases, J shed 9 bases, and the junction held 8 bases outside the gene matches. CDR1 SGHRS and CDR2 YFSETQ come from the germline V gene. The CDR3 is 14 amino acids. CDR3 nucleotide sequence: TGCGCCAGCAGCTCGGGACAGAAGACCAGGGAGCTGTTTTTT. Amino acid sequence: CASSSGQKTRELFF.

This clonotype has a count of ten or more. The J gene is TRBJ2-2, the V gene TRBV9; TRBD1 matches 8 bases. There are 16 residues in the CDR3. With 0 bases clipped from V and 3 bases from J, the junction kept 4 bases outside the gene matches. Germline V lookup: CDR1 SGDLS, CDR2 YYNGEE. The CDR3 nucleotides read TGTGCCAGCAGCGTAGAGGGACAGGTATACACCGGGGAGCTGTTTTTT. The encoded protein is CASSVEGQVYTGELFF.

For this clonotype: One end of the junction varies from germline; a read error may be responsible. V gene TRBV20-1 combines with J gene TRBJ2-1; TRBD1 is a possible D gene (6 bases). CDR3 length: 16 residues. Germline V lookup: CDR1 DFQATT, CDR2 SNEGSKA (reference sequence). The CDR3 DNA follows: TGCAGTGCTAGAGGCGGCGGGCAGGGGTCAGTCAATGTGCAGTTCTTC. Its translation is CSARGGGQGSVNVQFF.

The chain links TRBV25-1 to TRBJ2-5; 9 nucleotides agree with TRBD2. Germline-derived CDR1 and CDR2 are MGHDK and SYGVNS. V lost 4 bases and J lost 4; bases outside the gene matches: 1. CDR3 size: 13 residues. CDR3 coding DNA: TGTGCCAGCAGTGCAGCGGGAGGAGAGACCCAGTACTTC. Amino acid sequence: CASSAAGGETQYF.

This clonotype was detected ten times or more. The chain couples TRBV5-1 to TRBJ2-1, with 11 bases aligning to TRBD2. CDR1 SGHRS and CDR2 YFSETQ come from the germline V gene. V shed 0 bases and J 6 bases; nucleotides not matched to a gene: 5. The CDR3 has 16 amino acids. CDR3 DNA: TGCGCCAGCAGCTTGGGTACTAGCGGGAGTCGCAATGAGCAGTTCTTC. Residues: CASSLGTSGSRNEQFF.

Relative to its sample, this clonotype is medium-sized. V is TRBV4-2 and J is TRBJ2-2; the D gene is possibly TRBD2 (5 bases). Germline CDR1 LGHNA, CDR2 YNFKEQ. The CDR3 sequence is 17 residues long. The V gene lost 1 base and the J gene lost 2 bases, with 14 bases spanning the gap. The CDR3: CASSQVSGLSNTGELFF. Written as DNA, the CDR3 is TGTGCCAGCAGCCAAGTATCAGGACTGTCTAACACCGGGGAGCTGTTTTTT.

In this sample, this clonotype turned up many times. The rearrangement links TRBV27 to TRBJ1-4, with 10 bases identical to TRBD1. The CDR3 length is 18 residues. J was trimmed by 0 bases and V by 5 bases; bases with no gene match: 9. Germline V gives CDR1 MNHEY, CDR2 SMNVEV (reference sequence). The CDR3 protein is CASSPSGTGAATNEKLFF. DNA for the CDR3: TGTGCCAGCAGTCCCTCCGGGACAGGGGCTGCAACTAATGAAAAACTGTTTTTT.

At least ten counts were recorded for this clonotype. The chain links TRBV27 to TRBJ2-1; D not resolved. Germline V gives CDR1 MNHEY, CDR2 SMNVEV (reference sequence). V lost 2 bases to trimming and J lost 4 bases, with 12 bases between them. The CDR3 covers 15 residues. CDR3 coding DNA: TGTGCCAGCAGTTTAACCGGCGGAGCTTACAATGAGCAGTTCTTC. Residues: CASSLTGGAYNEQFF.

This clonotype was seen repeatedly, ten times or more. This chain uses TRBV5-1 with TRBJ1-1; tentatively, D is TRBD1 (5 bases). CDR3 length equals 15 residues. The germline V gene encodes CDR1 SGHRS and CDR2 YFSETQ. Trimming left V 3 bases short and J 0 bases short, with 12 bases between. In nucleotides, the CDR3 is TGCGCCAGCAGCTACGGGAGGGGACTGAACACTGAAGCTTTCTTT. It translates to CASSYGRGLNTEAFF. The whole variable domain, filled in from reference TRBV5-1 and TRBJ1-1, reads KAGVTQTPRYLIKTRGQQVTLSCSPISGHRSVSWYQQTPGQGLQFLFEYFSETQRNKGNFPGRFSGRQFSNSRSEMNVSTLELGDSALYLCASSYGRGLNTEAFFGQGTRLTVV.